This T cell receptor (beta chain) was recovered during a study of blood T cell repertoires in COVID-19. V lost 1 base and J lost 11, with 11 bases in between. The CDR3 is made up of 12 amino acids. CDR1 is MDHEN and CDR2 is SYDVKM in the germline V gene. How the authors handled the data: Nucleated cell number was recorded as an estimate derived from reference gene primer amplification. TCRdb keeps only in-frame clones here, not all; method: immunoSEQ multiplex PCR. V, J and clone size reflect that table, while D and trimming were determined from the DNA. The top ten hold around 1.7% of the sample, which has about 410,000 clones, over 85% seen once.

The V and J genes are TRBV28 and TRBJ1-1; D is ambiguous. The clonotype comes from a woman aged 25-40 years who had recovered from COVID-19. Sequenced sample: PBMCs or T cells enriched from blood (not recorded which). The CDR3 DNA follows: TGTGCCAGCAGTTTATTTCGGGGTGACGCTTTCTTT. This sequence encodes CASSLFRGDAFF. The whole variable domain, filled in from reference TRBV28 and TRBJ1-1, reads DVKVTQSSRYLVKRTGEKVFLECVQDMDHENMFWYRQDPGLGLRLIYFSYDVKMKEKGDIPEGYSVSREKKERFSLILESASTNQTSMYLCASSLFRGDAFFGQGTRLTVV.